A selection of T cell receptor beta chains follows, all from one sample in a study of cytomegalovirus exposure and HLA in healthy donors. Assay used: immunoSEQ multiplex PCR; TCRdb lists only in-frame clones, some missing. Of roughly 200,000 clones detected, around 78% appear once; the ten largest clones hold roughly 2%. Sequencing input: PBMCs. The receptor source for this set is a man aged 25 to 40 in good health and CMV-seronegative. Both conserved end residues are part of each CDR3. The D gene is left open where the match is weak. Size is stated for part of the rows, as once, few or many counts, or as a class when the clone is expanded.

TRBD1	TRBV11-2	TRBJ2-7	NA	CASSLDAGTGGEQYF	TGTGCCAGCAGCTTAGACGCCGGGACAGGGGGCGAGCAGTACTTC
NA	TRBV2	TRBJ2-7	NA	CASRSPEGWYEEYF	TGTGCCAGCAGGTCACCGGAGGGGTGGTACGAGGAGTACTTC
NA	TRBV7-3	TRBJ2-1	NA	CASSLGAGMNEQFF	TGTGCCAGCAGCTTGGGGGCAGGTATGAATGAGCAGTTCTTC
TRBD2	TRBV19	TRBJ2-7	NA	CASRETSGSFYEQYF	TGTGCCAGTAGGGAGACTAGCGGGAGTTTTTACGAGCAGTACTTC
TRBD1	TRBV7-9	TRBJ2-7	NA	CASTLTGEIDEQYF	TGTGCCAGCACCCTGACAGGGGAAATTGACGAGCAGTACTTC
NA	TRBV29-1	TRBJ1-3	NA	CSASEGGYSGNTIYF	TGCAGCGCCTCAGAGGGGGGGTACTCTGGAAACACCATATATTTT
TRBD1	TRBV18	TRBJ2-7	NA	CASTNRTGSSYEQYF	TGTGCCAGCACAAACCGGACAGGGAGCTCCTACGAGCAGTACTTC
TRBD1	TRBV4-1	TRBJ2-5	NA	CASRGTEETQYF	TGCGCCAGCCGAGGGACAGAAGAGACCCAGTACTTC
NA	TRBV11-2	TRBJ2-5	NA	CASSASVYSETQYF	TGTGCCAGCAGCGCCAGCGTCTATTCAGAGACCCAGTACTTC
TRBD2	TRBV5-4	TRBJ2-7	NA	CASSPGLAESYEQYF	TGTGCCAGCAGCCCGGGACTAGCGGAATCATACGAGCAGTACTTC
NA	TRBV19	TRBJ1-1	NA	CASSALMQSTEAFF	TGTGCCAGTAGTGCCCTGATGCAGTCCACTGAAGCTTTCTTT
TRBD1	TRBV7-6	TRBJ2-7	NA	CASSLMGQGPYEQYF	TGTGCCAGCAGCTTAATGGGACAGGGTCCCTACGAGCAGTACTTC
TRBD2	TRBV15	TRBJ2-3	NA	CATCLRLAGGTDTQYF	TGTGCCACCTGCTTGCGTTTAGCGGGAGGCACAGATACGCAGTATTTT
TRBD2	TRBV5-6	TRBJ2-7	NA	CASSLVAGGQTYEQYF	TGTGCCAGCAGCTTGGTAGCGGGAGGGCAGACCTACGAGCAGTACTTC
TRBD2	TRBV9	TRBJ2-1	NA	CASSVEVAGVGNEQFF	TGTGCCAGCAGCGTAGAGGTAGCGGGAGTGGGAAATGAGCAGTTCTTC
NA	TRBV6-5	TRBJ2-1	NA	CASSYKGYNEQFF	TGTGCCAGCAGTTACAAGGGGTACAATGAGCAGTTCTTC
NA	TRBV4-1	TRBJ2-7	NA	CASSQAGQTYEQYF	TGCGCCAGCAGCCAAGCTGGACAGACCTACGAGCAGTACTTC
TRBD2	TRBV27	TRBJ2-3	NA	CASSHGLAGGTDTQYF	TGTGCCAGCAGTCACGGACTAGCGGGAGGGACAGATACGCAGTATTTT
NA	TRBV5-1	TRBJ2-1	NA	CASSLGGPRVEQFF	TGCGCCAGCAGCTTGGGAGGGCCTAGAGTTGAGCAGTTCTTC
NA	TRBV9	TRBJ1-4	NA	CASTPGGGNEKLFF	TGTGCCAGCACCCCAGGCGGAGGAAATGAAAAACTGTTTTTT
NA	TRBV29-1	TRBJ2-7	once	CSVTSSYEQYF	TGCAGCGTTACAAGCTCCTACGAGCAGTACTTC
NA	TRBV5-6	TRBJ2-5	NA	CASSLVGAGETQYF	TGTGCCAGCAGCTTGGTAGGGGCGGGGGAGACCCAGTACTTC
TRBD2	TRBV7-7	TRBJ2-3	NA	CASSFGLAGTDTQYF	TGTGCCAGCAGTTTTGGACTAGCGGGCACAGATACGCAGTATTTT
NA	TRBV1	TRBJ2-7	NA	CTSSLKTGSRYEQYF	TGCACCAGCAGCCTCAAGACAGGGAGTCGCTACGAGCAGTACTTC
TRBD1	TRBV28	TRBJ1-2	NA	CASSESGGPYGYTF	TGTGCCAGCAGTGAATCAGGGGGCCCCTATGGCTACACCTTC
NA	TRBV5-1	TRBJ2-3	NA	CASSDGTPSTDTQYF	TGCGCCAGCAGCGACGGGACACCTAGCACAGATACGCAGTATTTT
TRBD1	TRBV2	TRBJ1-2	NA	CASRKTEDRENYGYTF	TGTGCCAGCCGAAAAACCGAGGACAGGGAAAACTATGGCTACACCTTC
NA	TRBV4-1	TRBJ2-7	NA	CASSQPTTRDYEQYF	TGCGCCAGCAGCCAACCCACTACCAGGGACTACGAGCAGTACTTC
TRBD1	TRBV30	TRBJ2-2	NA	CAWSVPFWDSNTGELFF	TGTGCCTGGAGTGTTCCCTTTTGGGACAGTAACACCGGGGAGCTGTTTTTT
TRBD2	TRBV28	TRBJ2-7	NA	CASSLIGLAGDSYEQYF	TGTGCCAGCAGTTTAATCGGACTAGCGGGAGACTCCTACGAGCAGTACTTC
TRBD1	TRBV18	TRBJ2-6	NA	CASRATGGFSGANVLTF	TGTGCCAGCCGCGCTACAGGGGGCTTCTCTGGGGCCAACGTCCTGACTTTC
NA	TRBV19	TRBJ1-5	NA	CASSIQNQPQHF	TGTGCCAGTAGTATTCAGAATCAGCCCCAGCATTTT
TRBD1	TRBV29-1	TRBJ2-5	NA	CSGWTGQETQYF	TGCAGCGGGTGGACAGGCCAAGAGACCCAGTACTTC
NA	TRBV2	TRBJ2-7	NA	CASKLDNSYEQYF	TGTGCCAGTAAACTGGACAACTCCTACGAGCAGTACTTC
TRBD2	TRBV5-1	TRBJ2-5	NA	CASSLGLAGEETQYF	TGCGCCAGCAGCTTGGGTCTAGCGGGAGAAGAGACCCAGTACTTC
NA	TRBV28	TRBJ2-7	NA	CASDSGYNEQYF	TGTGCCAGCGATTCGGGGTACAACGAGCAGTACTTC
TRBD1	TRBV15	TRBJ1-1	once	CATSPDRTGPRTEAFF	TGTGCCACCAGCCCCGACCGGACAGGGCCCCGGACTGAAGCTTTCTTT
NA	TRBV7-3	TRBJ2-5	NA	CASSLFLGGQETQYF	TGTGCCAGCAGCTTATTTTTAGGGGGCCAAGAGACCCAGTACTTC
TRBD2	TRBV7-6	TRBJ2-1	NA	CASGGYNEQFF	TGTGCCTCCGGGGGGTACAATGAGCAGTTCTTC
TRBD1	TRBV5-1	TRBJ2-5	NA	CASSFGQGTETQYF	TGCGCCAGCAGCTTTGGACAGGGAACAGAGACCCAGTACTTC
TRBD1	TRBV10-3	TRBJ2-7	NA	CAISEIRDRGIYEQYF	TGTGCCATCAGTGAGATCCGGGACAGGGGAATCTACGAGCAGTACTTC
NA	TRBV5-4	TRBJ2-7	NA	CASSSRSHEQYF	TGTGCCAGCAGCTCTAGATCCCACGAGCAGTACTTC
TRBD1	TRBV28	TRBJ2-7	NA	CASRVGTGVYEQYF	TGTGCCAGCAGGGTCGGGACAGGGGTATACGAGCAGTACTTC
NA	TRBV4-1	TRBJ2-5	NA	CASSQAEGLRETQYF	TGCGCCAGCAGCCAAGCGGAGGGCCTGAGAGAGACCCAGTACTTC
NA	TRBV4-2	TRBJ2-7	NA	CASSQERDTPYEQYF	TGTGCCAGCAGCCAGGAGAGGGACACACCCTACGAGCAGTACTTC
TRBD1	TRBV18	TRBJ2-2	NA	CASSLGQDTGELFF	TGTGCCAGCTCGCTGGGACAGGACACCGGGGAGCTGTTTTTT
NA	TRBV4-1	TRBJ2-7	NA	CASSQVPQGRGYEQYF	TGCGCCAGCAGCCAAGTGCCGCAGGGGCGAGGCTACGAGCAGTACTTC
NA	TRBV5-4	TRBJ2-1	NA	CASSLATVNEQFF	TGTGCCAGCAGCTTGGCGACAGTAAATGAGCAGTTCTTC
NA	TRBV5-1	TRBJ2-3	NA	CASSLFPSTDTQYF	TGCGCCAGCAGCTTGTTCCCTAGCACAGATACGCAGTATTTT
TRBD1	TRBV29-1	TRBJ2-7	NA	CSAASGTGNYEQYF	TGCAGCGCTGCGTCCGGGACAGGGAACTACGAGCAGTACTTC
NA	TRBV27	TRBJ2-7	NA	CASSLGQGISYEQYF	TGTGCCAGCAGTTTAGGTCAGGGGATCTCCTACGAGCAGTACTTC
TRBD1	TRBV28	TRBJ2-1	NA	CASKRDRGPNEQFF	TGTGCCAGCAAACGGGACAGGGGGCCTAATGAGCAGTTCTTC
TRBD2	TRBV7-6	TRBJ2-7	NA	CASSLGRGLAGPSSYEQYF	TGTGCCAGCAGCTTAGGGCGGGGACTAGCGGGTCCAAGCTCCTACGAGCAGTACTTC
TRBD2	TRBV2	TRBJ2-1	NA	CASSKTSGSYNEQFF	TGTGCCAGCAGTAAAACTAGCGGCTCCTACAATGAGCAGTTCTTC